Listed below are T cell receptor beta chains from one sample, sequenced in a study of cytomegalovirus exposure and HLA in healthy donors. Repertoires were generated with immunoSEQ multiplex PCR, while TCRdb's copy carries only in-frame clones and drops some. In the table there are under 150,000 clones, 70% to 85% of which are singletons. The sequencing input was PBMCs. Source of these receptors: a man under 40 in good health and CMV-seropositive. CDR3s include the opening cysteine and the closing phenylalanine or tryptophan. Fields, in order: J gene, D gene, clone size, V gene, CDR3 DNA, CDR3 protein. A D gene is named only where the DNA matches it firmly. Rows give clone size only sometimes, using once, few, many, or a class for an expanded clone.

TRBJ2-5,NA,once,TRBV5-1,TGCGCCAGCAGCCCACGGGTCCCTCAACGGGAGACCCAGTACTTC,CASSPRVPQRETQYF
TRBJ2-2,TRBD2,once,TRBV6-5,TGTGCCAGCAGTTATTTTGGGGGGGCCGGGGAGCTGTTTTTT,CASSYFGGAGELFF
TRBJ2-6,TRBD1,NA,TRBV2,TGTGCCAGCAGTGATTATGGGACAGGGGCTGGTTGGGGGGCCAACGTCCTGACTTTC,CASSDYGTGAGWGANVLTF
TRBJ2-2,NA,NA,TRBV28,TGTGCCAGCAGTTTTACAGGCGGGGAGCTGTTTTTT,CASSFTGGELFF
TRBJ2-7,NA,once,TRBV6-1,TGTGCCAGCAGTTCGACAGTTTTGGGCTACGAGCAGTACTTC,CASSSTVLGYEQYF
TRBJ1-1,NA,NA,TRBV27,TGTGCCAGCAGCACCCGGGAGAACACTGAAGCTTTCTTT,CASSTRENTEAFF
TRBJ2-5,TRBD1,NA,TRBV28,TGTGCCAGCAGCCTGGGACAGAACAGGGGTGAGCAGTACTTC,CASSLGQNRGEQYF
TRBJ1-1,NA,once,TRBV21-1,TGTGCCAGCAGCATAGGGAGGGCAGGGAGCAGCACTGAAGCTTTCTTT,CASSIGRAGSSTEAFF
TRBJ1-5,TRBD1,NA,TRBV19,TGTGCCAGTACCCGGACAGGGAACCAGCCCCAGCATTTT,CASTRTGNQPQHF
TRBJ2-1,TRBD2,NA,TRBV2,TGTGCCAGCAGTGTCAGCGGGGGGACCGATGAGCAGTTCTTC,CASSVSGGTDEQFF
TRBJ2-1,TRBD2,NA,TRBV27,TGTGCCAGCAGTACCGGGACTAGCGGGATGAATCAGTTCTTC,CASSTGTSGMNQFF
TRBJ1-1,NA,NA,TRBV18,TGTGCCAGCTCACCAAACACAGGGAACACTGAAGCTTTCTTT,CASSPNTGNTEAFF
TRBJ2-7,TRBD2,once,TRBV7-9,TGTGCCAGCAGCCCTCGAACTAGCGGTCTTCTCGACGAGCAGTACTTC,CASSPRTSGLLDEQYF
TRBJ2-7,NA,NA,TRBV18,TGTGCCAGCTCACCAACGGGGAATTCAGGGCAGTACTTC,CASSPTGNSGQYF
TRBJ2-7,TRBD1,NA,TRBV6-1,TGTGCCAGCAGTGGAGGACAGGGCTCCTACGAGCAGTACTTC,CASSGGQGSYEQYF
TRBJ2-1,NA,NA,TRBV18,TGTGCCAGCTCACCCTCGGAAGGGGTTGACAATGAGCAGTTCTTC,CASSPSEGVDNEQFF
TRBJ2-1,TRBD2,NA,TRBV15,TGTGCCACCAGCAGAGATCCTAGCGGGAGATACAATGAGCAGTTCTTC,CATSRDPSGRYNEQFF
TRBJ2-4,TRBD2,NA,TRBV6-5,TGTGCCAGCGCTCGGGGACTAGCGGGGTCAAACATTCAGTACTTC,CASARGLAGSNIQYF
TRBJ2-1,TRBD2,NA,TRBV7-9,TGTGCCAGCAGCCATGAGGCGGGAGGGCCTAATCCCTACAATGAGCAGTTCTTC,CASSHEAGGPNPYNEQFF
TRBJ2-1,NA,NA,TRBV6-6,TGTGCCAGCGCCGGGAGTGGCGAGCAGTTCTTC,CASAGSGEQFF
TRBJ1-1,TRBD1,few,TRBV2,TGTGCCAGCAGGGTTACAGGGGGGAACACTGAAGCTTTCTTT,CASRVTGGNTEAFF
TRBJ2-7,NA,few,TRBV4-2,TGTGCCAGCAGCCAAGAACAGGGTGGTTTCTACGAGCAGTACTTC,CASSQEQGGFYEQYF
TRBJ2-4,TRBD2,NA,TRBV19,TGTGCCAGTAGTATCCTAGCGGGGGGGTCTAAAAACATTCAGTACTTC,CASSILAGGSKNIQYF
TRBJ2-1,NA,NA,TRBV9,TGTGCCAGCACCAAGGGGGGGCAGGCCTTCAATGAGCAGTTCTTC,CASTKGGQAFNEQFF
TRBJ1-6,NA,NA,TRBV6-5,TGTGCCAGCAGTTTCTTGACACGGTCGACCAATTCACCCCTCCACTTT,CASSFLTRSTNSPLHF
TRBJ2-2,TRBD2,NA,TRBV6-6,TGTGCCAGCAGCCTGACTAGCGGGGGGGATGGCGGGGAGCTGTTTTTT,CASSLTSGGDGGELFF
TRBJ1-6,NA,NA,TRBV6-1,TGTGCCAGCAGGAGTTGGACAGATGACTCACCCCTCCACTTT,CASRSWTDDSPLHF
TRBJ2-3,NA,NA,TRBV4-2,TGTGCCAGCAGCCCGGGACTTAGCACAGATACGCAGTATTTT,CASSPGLSTDTQYF
TRBJ1-2,NA,few,TRBV5-6,TGTGCCAGCAGCTTAGGAGACAGGAGATATGGCTACACCTTC,CASSLGDRRYGYTF
TRBJ2-3,NA,NA,TRBV2,TGTGCCAGCGCCGCGACTAGAGTCACAGATACGCAGTATTTT,CASAATRVTDTQYF
TRBJ2-7,TRBD2,NA,TRBV7-9,TGTGCCAGCAGCTTAAGGGACGGGGGGAACTACGAGCAGTACTTC,CASSLRDGGNYEQYF
TRBJ2-7,NA,NA,TRBV5-1,TGCGCCAGCAGCTTGGTTTACTACGAGCAGTACTTC,CASSLVYYEQYF
TRBJ1-2,TRBD1,NA,TRBV7-9,TGTGCCAGCAGACCAATTACAGGGGAGGTTTTAGGAGGCTACACCTTC,CASRPITGEVLGGYTF
TRBJ2-1,TRBD2,NA,TRBV5-1,TGCGCCAGCAGCCCCCCGGGACTAGCGAACTACAATGAGCAGTTCTTC,CASSPPGLANYNEQFF
TRBJ1-1,NA,NA,TRBV19,TGTGCCAGTAGATCGTACACGAACACTGAAGCTTTCTTT,CASRSYTNTEAFF
TRBJ2-5,NA,NA,TRBV6-6,TGTGCCAGCAGTTACCAGATCCAAGAGACCCAGTACTTC,CASSYQIQETQYF
TRBJ1-4,TRBD1,NA,TRBV13,TGTGCCAGCAGCGCCGGGACAGGGAATGAAAAACTGTTTTTT,CASSAGTGNEKLFF
TRBJ2-3,NA,NA,TRBV7-3,TGTGCCAGCAGTCCGAGGGGGAGGGCGTCAGATACGCAGTATTTT,CASSPRGRASDTQYF
TRBJ2-7,TRBD2,once,TRBV7-2,TGTGCCAGCAGTGAGGCGGTAGCGGGAGTGTTCGAGCAGTACTTC,CASSEAVAGVFEQYF
TRBJ1-5,TRBD1,NA,TRBV15,TGTGCCACCAGCCCGAGACAGGGTACAATCAGGCCCCAGCATTTT,CATSPRQGTIRPQHF
TRBJ1-1,TRBD1,NA,TRBV28,TGTGCCAGCAGCCCTAGTCCGGGACAGGGGAACACTGAAGCTTTCTTT,CASSPSPGQGNTEAFF
TRBJ2-2,NA,NA,TRBV19,TGTGCCAGTAGTATTCGGGGGGCGGACACCGGGGAGCTGTTTTTT,CASSIRGADTGELFF